This T cell receptor (beta chain) was obtained from a study of blood T cell repertoires in COVID-19. As for the study in general: T cells, B-cell-depleted T cells, or PBMCs provided the cDNA or gDNA that served as material.

Original processing methods: Using reference gene primer amplification, nucleated cell counts were estimated. Some clones are missing from TCRdb's copy, which holds only in-frame ones; the method was immunoSEQ multiplex PCR. Clone size and V and J calls were adopted from that table, with D and trimming inferred from the DNA. The table has under 75,000 clones, roughly 89% seen once; the top ten hold roughly 2%. The CDR3 runs 13 residues. Trimming removed 1 base from V and 4 bases from J, with 9 bases in between. Per germline, CDR1 SGHRS and CDR2 YFSETQ. The sample comprised peripheral blood. The chain uses TRBV5-1 and TRBJ2-7; D remains ambiguous. This receptor was obtained from a man aged 30-40 years with acute or convalescent COVID-19. The CDR3 sequence: CASSLLGEYEQYF. CDR3 DNA sequence: TGCGCCAGCAGCTTGCTGGGCGAATACGAGCAGTACTTC.